This T cell receptor (beta chain) was identified during a study of blood T cell repertoires in COVID-19. Study-level information: PBMCs, B-cell-depleted T cells, or T cells were the source of the cDNA or gDNA that made up the material.

As processed by the authors: It was from reference gene primer amplification that nucleated cell counts were estimated. Measured with immunoSEQ multiplex PCR; TCRdb has only the in-frame clones, and not every one. V and J calls and clone size follow that table, whereas D and trimming were derived from the DNA. This sample has 260,000 or so clones, with roughly four fifths found just once. The receptor was derived from a woman aged 80 or over with COVID-19, enrolled during active disease. Sample: peripheral blood.

In DNA, the CDR3 is TGTGCCAGCAGGGCGGGACAGGGTGAAGCTTTCTTT. It yields the protein CASRAGQGEAFF. The V gene is TRBV5-4, the J gene TRBJ1-1, with TRBD1 matching 9 bases. This CDR3 region has 12 residues. Trimming removed 5 bases from V and 7 bases from J; junction bases left unmatched: 3. Germline CDR1 SGHNT, CDR2 YYREEE (reference sequence).